What follows are 31 T cell receptor beta chains derived from one specimen sequenced in a study of siplizumab effects on memory and regulatory T cells. The protocol was immunoSEQ multiplex PCR, while the TCRdb copy is restricted to in-frame clones and leaves out a portion. The table includes about 100,000 clones, over 90% detected once. The sample taken for sequencing was non-Treg CD4+ T cells sorted from blood. These receptors came from a human donor in good health.

Only one count was recorded for this clone. CDR3 amino acids: CASSLTSGSTDTQYF. The DNA of the CDR3 is TGTGCCAGCAGCTTAACTAGCGGGAGCACAGATACGCAGTATTTT. This chain uses TRBV7-2 with TRBJ2-3; 9 bases line up with TRBD2. Germline loops: CDR1 SGHTA, CDR2 FQGNSA. V trimming: 2 bases; J trimming: 0 bases; junction bases outside the gene matches: 0. This CDR3 region has 15 residues.

The chain joins TRBV10-3 to TRBJ1-5, with unresolved D. This CDR3 comprises 17 residues. Germline CDR1 and CDR2: ENHRY and SYGVKD. V lost 3 bases and J 3 bases, leaving 18 bases between the germline ends. CDR3 in amino acids: CAISESNGQVINQPQHF. CDR3 coding DNA: TGTGCCATCAGTGAATCAAACGGTCAGGTTATCAATCAGCCCCAGCATTTT.

The CDR3, as DNA: TGCGCCAGCAGCCGTAATGACCGGGACAGGGCACTGAAGACCCAGTACTTC. Encoded protein: CASSRNDRDRALKTQYF. The chain has TRBV4-1 and TRBJ2-5; 9 positions agree with TRBD1. Germline lookup yields CDR1 MGHRA and CDR2 YSYEKL. This CDR3 is built from 17 residues. The V gene end was trimmed by 4 bases and the J gene end by 6 bases; junction bases not matched to a gene: 15.

The chain links TRBV7-3 to TRBJ2-3; 7 positions agree with TRBD1. Germline CDR1 SGHTA, CDR2 FQGTGA. Trimming took 5 bases from V and 3 from J; bases not matched to a gene: 2. This CDR3 spans 13 amino acids. The CDR3 sequence: CASSKGQTDTQYF. The CDR3 bases are TGTGCCAGCAGCAAGGGACAGACAGATACGCAGTATTTT.

The chain couples TRBV30 to TRBJ2-7, with a weak D call TRBD1 (6 bases). Between the trimmed V and J ends, which lost 3 bases and 2 bases, there was a span of 14 bases. Germline-derived CDR1 and CDR2 are GTSNPN and SVGIG (reference sequence). The CDR3 runs 14 residues. As DNA, the CDR3 is TGTGCCTGGAGCCATTCCACAGGGCCCTACGAGCAGTACTTC. Residues: CAWSHSTGPYEQYF.

The chain employs TRBV28 and TRBJ2-7; TRBD2 agrees at 13 bases. CDR3 size: 17 residues. With 5 bases clipped from V and 4 bases from J, the junction kept 11 bases outside the gene matches. Germline V gene lookup returns CDR1 MDHEN and CDR2 SYDVKM. In nucleotides, the CDR3 is TGTGCCAGCAGTGTTACTAGCGGGAGGGTACTAAGGTACGAGCAGTACTTC. Translated: CASSVTSGRVLRYEQYF.

The chain carries TRBV19 and TRBJ2-6; unclear D gene. V lost 7 bases and J 0 bases, leaving 10 bases between the germline ends. This CDR3 contains 15 residues. Per germline, CDR1 LNHDA and CDR2 SQIVND (reference sequence). CDR3 in DNA: TGTGCCAGTACTAGGGCATTCTCTGGGGCCAACGTCCTGACTTTC. Translation gives CASTRAFSGANVLTF.

CDR3 loop: CASSPGLASYEQYF. CDR3 nucleotide sequence: TGTGCCAGCTCACCGGGACTAGCCTCCTACGAGCAGTACTTC. V usage is TRBV18 and J usage is TRBJ2-7; 9 nucleotides agree with TRBD2. The length of the CDR3 is 14 residues. Germline values: CDR1 KGHSH, CDR2 LQKENI. With 3 bases clipped from V and 0 bases from J, the junction kept 0 bases outside the gene matches.

This chain joins TRBV29-1 and TRBJ2-7; the D gene is possibly TRBD1 (5 bases). Per the germline V gene, CDR1 is SQVTM and CDR2 is ANQGSEA. Trimming shortened V by 5 bases and J by 1 base, and 18 bases separated the two germline ends. The CDR3 is made up of 15 amino acids. The CDR3 here is CSVINPRGRSYEQYF. The CDR3 DNA reads as TGCAGCGTTATAAACCCTAGGGGCAGATCCTACGAGCAGTACTTC.

The chain combines TRBV28 with TRBJ1-5; 8 bases line up with TRBD1. Germline CDR1 MDHEN, CDR2 SYDVKM. The CDR3 totals 14 residues. The V segment lost 5 bases and the J segment 9 bases; nucleotides outside the gene matches: 9. In DNA form, the CDR3 reads TGTGCCAGCAGTGCGTCAGGGGGCGTATGGCCCCAGCATTTT. This gives the protein CASSASGGVWPQHF.

This chain joins TRBV6-1 and TRBJ2-1; D gene uncertain. The V gene's germline CDR1 is MNHNS and CDR2 SASEGT. The V gene lost 4 bases and the J gene lost 10 bases, with 8 bases spanning the gap. The CDR3 has 11 amino acids. The CDR3 loop is CASSVHYEQFF. The CDR3 coding sequence is TGTGCCAGCAGTGTTCACTACGAGCAGTTCTTC.

A few counts support this clone. V and J are TRBV19 and TRBJ2-5; 12 nucleotides line up with TRBD2. CDR1 is LNHDA, CDR2 SQIVND, per germline (reference sequence). The CDR3 extends over 16 amino acids. V shed 5 bases, J shed 2 bases, and the junction held 6 bases outside the gene matches. CDR3 loop: CASSAGTSGPQETQYF. CDR3 bases: TGTGCCAGTAGTGCCGGGACTAGCGGGCCGCAAGAGACCCAGTACTTC.

This clone was seen a few times. The chain employs TRBV5-1 and TRBJ2-3, with 12 bases fitting TRBD1. Germline lookup yields CDR1 SGHRS and CDR2 YFSETQ. V was pared by 4 bases and J by 2 bases, with 5 bases of the junction left unmatched. The CDR3 is 16 residues long. Here the CDR3 DNA reads TGCGCCAGCAGCCGGGGGGACAGGGGGCTCACAGATACGCAGTATTTT. Translated, it gives CASSRGDRGLTDTQYF.

The CDR3 DNA follows: TGTGCCAGCAGCACAGGGACTGGAAACACCATATATTTT. Translating it yields CASSTGTGNTIYF. The gene calls are TRBV28 and TRBJ1-3; D is perhaps TRBD1 (6 bases). The CDR3 totals 13 residues. Trimming took off 6 bases at V and 2 bases at J, with 8 bases between the two ends. Germline V gives CDR1 MDHEN, CDR2 SYDVKM.

This sequence joins TRBV28 and TRBJ2-6; D not certain. Germline V gene lookup returns CDR1 MDHEN and CDR2 SYDVKM. With 6 bases removed from V and 0 bases from J, the gap between germline ends came to 9 bases. The CDR3 extends over 15 amino acids. DNA for the CDR3: TGTGCCAGCAGAAGGAATCTCTCTGGGGCCAACGTCCTGACTTTC. Its protein product is CASRRNLSGANVLTF.

The chain is built from TRBV7-3 and TRBJ2-5, with 8 bases aligning to TRBD1. Trimming at V came to 1 base and at J to 5 bases, leaving 9 bases not matched to a gene. The CDR3 consists of 16 residues. CDR1 and CDR2 from the germline V gene are SGHTA and FQGTGA. In DNA, the CDR3 is TGTGCCAGCAGCTTAAGTGGCACAGGGGGTGCCGAGACCCAGTACTTC. Its protein is CASSLSGTGGAETQYF.

J is TRBJ2-5 and V is TRBV6-5; D not resolved. Trimming removed 2 bases from V and 5 bases from J, with 15 bases in between. The CDR3 covers 15 residues. The germline gives CDR1 MNHEY, CDR2 SVGAGI. CDR3 nucleotides: TGTGCCAGCAGTTACGCGGCAGACAAAGGGGAGACCCAGTACTTC. Its protein is CASSYAADKGETQYF.

The J gene is TRBJ1-1, the V gene TRBV28; D call uncertain. V lost 7 bases and J lost 1, with 10 bases in between. The CDR3 runs to 13 residues. The germline V gene encodes CDR1 MDHEN and CDR2 SYDVKM. CDR3 sequence reads: CASKRQTNTEAFF. In nucleotides, the CDR3 is TGTGCCAGCAAGAGACAAACGAACACTGAAGCTTTCTTT.

This CDR3 is CASSLNSGNYEQYF. The CDR3 nucleotides are TGTGCCAGCAGCCTGAATAGCGGGAACTACGAGCAGTACTTC. The V call is TRBV7-3, the J call TRBJ2-7; 8 nucleotides line up with TRBD2. V was pared by 5 bases and J by 3 bases, with 6 bases of the junction left unmatched. The CDR3 length is 14 residues. CDR1 is SGHTA, CDR2 FQGTGA, per germline.

The rearrangement links TRBV19 to TRBJ2-3; perhaps TRBD1 as D (6 bases). Germline-derived CDR1 and CDR2 are LNHDA and SQIVND (reference sequence). The CDR3 extends over 16 amino acids. V dropped 4 bases and J dropped 4 bases, with 18 bases sitting between them. The CDR3 is CASSKGLRGSSDTQYF. DNA for the CDR3: TGTGCCAGTAGTAAAGGCCTAAGGGGGAGTTCAGATACGCAGTATTTT.

The chain recombines TRBV4-1 with TRBJ2-4, with 14 bases that match TRBD2. The germline CDR1 and CDR2 sequences are MGHRA and YSYEKL. The V and J ends lost 4 bases and 9 bases, in that order; junction bases with no gene match: 8. This CDR3 has 16 amino acids. Here the CDR3 DNA reads TGCGCCAGCAGCCCGGGACTAGCGGGAGTTGAGGGCATTCAGTACTTC. Encoded protein: CASSPGLAGVEGIQYF.

This chain connects TRBV27 to TRBJ2-7, with D perhaps TRBD1 (6 bases). The CDR3 extends over 14 amino acids. CDR1 MNHEY and CDR2 SMNVEV come from the germline V gene (reference sequence). The germline V and J ends were trimmed by 6 bases and 4 bases, with 16 bases remaining between them. This CDR3 reads CASRNRGQLYEQYF. The CDR3 coding sequence is TGTGCCAGCAGAAACCGCGGACAGTTATACGAGCAGTACTTC.

This chain links TRBV27 with TRBJ2-3, with a tentative D call TRBD2 (6 bases). The length of the CDR3 is 15 residues. Trimming removed 5 bases from V and 2 bases from J, with 14 bases in between. CDR1 MNHEY and CDR2 SMNVEV come from the germline V gene (reference sequence). This chain's CDR3 is CASSPPGGYTDTQYF. The CDR3 DNA follows: TGTGCCAGCAGTCCACCAGGAGGGTACACAGATACGCAGTATTTT.

A few counts support this clone. The chain links TRBV9 to TRBJ2-3, with 9 bases fitting TRBD1. With 4 bases clipped from V and 10 bases from J, the junction kept 10 bases outside the gene matches. This CDR3 contains 14 residues. CDR1 and CDR2 from the germline V gene are SGDLS and YYNGEE. The CDR3 nucleotides read TGTGCCAGCAGCTACACGGGACAGGGTATTGCGCAGTATTTT. Encoded protein: CASSYTGQGIAQYF.

The V and J genes are TRBV9 and TRBJ2-3; 7 positions agree with TRBD2. The CDR3 runs 15 residues. V lost 0 bases and J lost 7; bases outside the gene matches: 8. The germline V gene has CDR1 SGDLS and CDR2 YYNGEE. DNA of the CDR3: TGTGCCAGCAGCGTAGGTACTAGCGAGGGTTATACGCAGTATTTT. Its protein is CASSVGTSEGYTQYF.

This clone was seen once. The chain carries TRBV18 and TRBJ2-3; D remains unclear. Trimming cost V 3 bases and J 3 bases, with 10 bases left between them. This CDR3 spans 14 amino acids. Germline values: CDR1 KGHSH, CDR2 LQKENI. The CDR3 sequence is CASSPPSVTDTQYF. In DNA form, the CDR3 reads TGTGCCAGCTCACCCCCGTCGGTTACAGATACGCAGTATTTT.

V is TRBV18 and J is TRBJ1-3; no firm D call. CDR1 is KGHSH and CDR2 is LQKENI in the germline V gene. Trimming took off 4 bases at V and 0 bases at J, with 13 bases between the two ends. This CDR3 is 16 amino acids long. CDR3 coding DNA: TGTGCCAGCTCACGCGGTCCCAACTTCTCTGGAAACACCATATATTTT. As protein: CASSRGPNFSGNTIYF.

This clone has only a few counts. The chain couples TRBV30 to TRBJ2-7; 10 bases match TRBD2. The CDR3 extends over 16 amino acids. J was trimmed by 0 bases and V by 8 bases; bases with no gene match: 13. From germline, CDR1 is GTSNPN and CDR2 SVGIG (reference sequence). CDR3 loop: CATSRGLADSSYEQYF. The CDR3 region has the DNA TGTGCCACTTCCCGCGGACTAGCGGATAGCTCCTACGAGCAGTACTTC.

The V call is TRBV7-2, the J call TRBJ2-2, with 8 bases matching TRBD2. CDR1 is SGHTA, CDR2 FQGNSA, per germline. Trimming removed 5 bases from V and 3 bases from J; junction bases left unmatched: 5. The CDR3 runs 15 residues. The CDR3 nucleotides read TGTGCCAGCAGCGGAAGCGGGAGTGACACCGGGGAGCTGTTTTTT. Residues: CASSGSGSDTGELFF.

V is TRBV30 and J is TRBJ2-2; D not certain. The CDR3 loop spans 12 amino acids. From germline, CDR1 is GTSNPN and CDR2 SVGIG (reference sequence). V was clipped by 3 bases and J by 4 bases, with 6 bases between them. CDR3 region: CAWSYSTGELFF. The CDR3 DNA follows: TGTGCCTGGAGCTATAGCACCGGGGAGCTGTTTTTT.

The V gene is TRBV2, the J gene TRBJ2-3; 9 positions match TRBD2. CDR1 and CDR2 (germline): SNHLY, FYNNEI. V trimming: 8 bases; J trimming: 5 bases; junction bases outside the gene matches: 11. This CDR3 region has 15 residues. CDR3 nucleotides: TGTGCCAGCTCGTTCGCGGGAGGGCCTGGAGATACGCAGTATTTT. Protein: CASSFAGGPGDTQYF.